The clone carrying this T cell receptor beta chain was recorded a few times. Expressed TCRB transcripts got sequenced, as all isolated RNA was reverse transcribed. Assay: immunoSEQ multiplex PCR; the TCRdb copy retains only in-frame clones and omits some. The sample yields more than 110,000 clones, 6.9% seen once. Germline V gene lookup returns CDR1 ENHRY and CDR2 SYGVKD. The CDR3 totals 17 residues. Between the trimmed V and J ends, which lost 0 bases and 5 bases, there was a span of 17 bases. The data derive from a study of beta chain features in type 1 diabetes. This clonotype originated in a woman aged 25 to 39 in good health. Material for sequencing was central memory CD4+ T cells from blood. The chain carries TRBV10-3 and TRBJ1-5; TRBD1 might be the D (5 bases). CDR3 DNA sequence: TGTGCCATCAGTGAGTCGACGGCAGGGCCATGGGATCAGCCCCAGCATTTT. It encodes CAISESTAGPWDQPQHF.